This passage covers 30 T cell receptor beta chains from one sample sequenced in a study of CD8+CD57+ T cells in acquired aplastic anemia. The sequenced patients had an expansion of CD8+CD57+ cells seen by flow cytometry. The template for TCR beta VDJ and CDR3 sequence profiling was genomic DNA. One entry per CDR3 protein results from TCRdb running MiXCR on the reads. The sample holds 150,000 to 180,000 distinct CDR3 sequences, about 52% seen once. The sequenced material came from sorted CD4+, CD8+, or CD8+CD57+ T cells (not recorded which) from PBMCs. The origin of the receptors is a human donor with aplastic anemia.

The V call is TRBV20-1, the J call TRBJ2-7; 9 bases are a match to TRBD2. The germline CDR1 and CDR2 sequences are DFQATT and SNEGSKA (reference sequence). The CDR3 is 14 residues long. V shed 6 bases, J shed 5 bases, and the junction held 11 bases outside the gene matches. DNA of the CDR3: TGCAGTGCCAAGAGCGGGGGGCCGGGGCACGAGCAGTACTTC. Its translation is CSAKSGGPGHEQYF.

The chain joins TRBV9 to TRBJ1-6; 8 positions agree with TRBD1. V shed 3 bases and J 5 bases; nucleotides not matched to a gene: 10. The CDR3 extends over 17 amino acids. The germline CDR1 and CDR2 sequences are SGDLS and YYNGEE. Written as DNA, the CDR3 is TGTGCCAGCAGCGCCAGTCTCGACAGGGGAAATAATTCACCCCTCCACTTT. It specifies CASSASLDRGNNSPLHF.

The sample holds a few counts of this clonotype. J is TRBJ2-5 and V is TRBV15, with D tentatively TRBD1 or TRBD2 (5 bases each). The CDR3 contains 17 residues. Germline loops: CDR1 LNHNV, CDR2 YYDKDF (reference sequence). Trimming cost V 4 bases and J 5 bases, with 23 bases left between them. The CDR3 loop is CATSTHSGARIGETQYF. The CDR3 DNA reads as TGTGCCACCAGCACCCATTCCGGGGCTAGGATCGGCGAGACCCAGTACTTC.

The chain employs TRBV5-4 and TRBJ2-5, with D perhaps matching TRBD2 (7 bases). CDR3 size: 16 residues. V was shortened by 3 bases and J by 2 bases, with 17 bases between the two germline ends. Germline V gives CDR1 SGHNT, CDR2 YYREEE (reference sequence). This CDR3 reads CASSSPQGGAQETQYF. In DNA form, the CDR3 reads TGTGCCAGCAGCTCCCCACAGGGAGGGGCGCAAGAGACCCAGTACTTC.

A word on this clonotype: A read error is likely, as this CDR3 ends without the conserved phenylalanine or tryptophan. The DNA is left out, because the CDR3 cannot be placed on it with certainty; the CDR3 is given as TCRdb lists it. V and J are TRBV6-4 and TRBJ1-1. The CDR3 has 8 residues if both end residues are counted. The germline V gene has CDR1 MRHNA and CDR2 SNTAGT. This chain's CDR3 is CASSDSTP.

This clonotype has at least ten counts. The rearrangement links TRBV9 to TRBJ1-5, with D tentatively TRBD1 (6 bases). CDR1 SGDLS and CDR2 YYNGEE come from the germline V gene. CDR3 length: 13 amino acids. V was shortened by 3 bases and J by 4 bases, with 8 bases between the two germline ends. The CDR3 DNA follows: TGTGCCAGCAGCGAGACAGGTAATCAGCCCCAGCATTTT. This codes for CASSETGNQPQHF.

The chain links TRBV11-2 to TRBJ1-5; D remains ambiguous. The germline V gene has CDR1 SGHAT and CDR2 FQNNGV. The CDR3 loop spans 19 amino acids. V lost 0 bases, J lost 4 bases, and 22 bases lay in between. The CDR3 loop is CASSLDQAAANSGNQPQHF. DNA for the CDR3: TGTGCCAGCAGCTTAGATCAGGCGGCAGCCAATAGCGGAAATCAGCCCCAGCATTTT.

V is TRBV2 and J is TRBJ1-2; D remains unclear. Between the trimmed V and J ends, which lost 3 bases and 8 bases, there was a span of 10 bases. This CDR3 contains 12 residues. The germline gives CDR1 SNHLY, CDR2 FYNNEI. CDR3 sequence: CASSDYREGYTF. CDR3 DNA: TGTGCCAGCAGTGATTACCGAGAAGGCTACACCTTC. Complete variable domain (other parts from reference TRBV2 and TRBJ1-2): EPEVTQTPSHQVTQMGQEVILRCVPISNHLYFYWYRQILGQKVEFLVSFYNNEISEKSEIFDDQFSVERPDGSNFTLKIRSTKLEDSAMYFCASSDYREGYTFGSGTRLTVV.

This chain uses TRBV7-3 with TRBJ2-5; TRBD2 is a possible D gene (7 bases). Trimming shortened V by 2 bases and J by 5 bases, and 15 bases separated the two germline ends. In germline, CDR1 is SGHTA, CDR2 FQGTGA. CDR3 length: 15 residues. In DNA form, the CDR3 reads TGTGCCAGCAGCTTATATGGCGGGGGCGAGGAGACCCAGTACTTC. Encoded protein: CASSLYGGGEETQYF.

The genes are TRBV6-4 and TRBJ2-5; TRBD2 matches at 15 bases. The trim removed 5 bases at V and 5 bases at J, leaving 6 bases unmatched. The length of the CDR3 is 16 residues. Germline CDR1 reads MRHNA; CDR2 reads SNTAGT. CDR3 DNA sequence: TGTGCCAGCAGTCGGACTAGCGGGGGGGCCGGGGAGACCCAGTACTTC. Translation: CASSRTSGGAGETQYF.

The rearrangement uses TRBV11-2 and TRBJ2-3; perhaps TRBD1 as D (6 bases). In germline, CDR1 is SGHAT, CDR2 FQNNGV. V lost 2 bases and J 0 bases, leaving 12 bases between the germline ends. The CDR3 sequence is 16 residues long. CDR3 DNA: TGTGCCAGCAGCTTAAGGGGGAACTATAGCACAGATACGCAGTATTTT. Protein product: CASSLRGNYSTDTQYF. Based on the CDR3 plus reference TRBV11-2 and TRBJ2-3, the full variable domain is EAGVAQSPRYKIIEKRQSVAFWCNPISGHATLYWYQQILGQGPKLLIQFQNNGVVDDSQLPKDRFSAERLKGVDSTLKIQPAKLEDSAVYLCASSLRGNYSTDTQYFGPGTRLTVL.

This clonotype has ten or more counts. CDR3 in DNA: TGTGCCAGCAGTTACTCAGCGGCCGCTTACGAGCAGTACTTC. This encodes CASSYSAAAYEQYF. The chain links TRBV6-6 to TRBJ2-7; tentative D call: TRBD2 (5 bases). Trimming took 0 bases from V and 4 from J, leaving 10 bases between them. Germline V gives CDR1 MNHNY, CDR2 SVGAGI (reference sequence). This CDR3 contains 14 residues.

The chain employs TRBV7-2 and TRBJ2-1; a possible D gene is TRBD2 (5 bases). This CDR3 region has 10 residues. In germline, CDR1 is SGHTA, CDR2 FQGNSA. V lost 7 bases, J lost 15 bases, and 13 bases lay in between. CDR3 amino acids: CASTLDLLFF. As DNA, the CDR3 is TGTGCCAGCACCCTGGACTTATTGTTCTTC.

The chain has TRBV10-3 and TRBJ1-3; no reliable D call. The CDR3 contains 13 residues. Germline CDR1 ENHRY, CDR2 SYGVKD. V shed 6 bases and J shed 0 bases, with 6 bases lying between them. The DNA of the CDR3 is TGTGCCATCAGCTTCTCCTCTGGAAACACCATATATTTT. Residues: CAISFSSGNTIYF.

This clonotype came up many times. V gene TRBV16 combines with J gene TRBJ2-7; no firm D call. The germline V gene has CDR1 KGHSY and CDR2 FQNENV. Trimming took 0 bases from V and 7 from J, leaving 10 bases between them. The CDR3 has 13 residues. The CDR3, as DNA: TGTGCCAGCAGCCAATCGAGATTTGGGGAGCAGTACTTC. Translated: CASSQSRFGEQYF.

This clonotype was counted between two and nine times. V usage is TRBV2 and J usage is TRBJ2-7, with a tentative D call TRBD2 (6 bases). Germline assignment: CDR1 SNHLY and CDR2 FYNNEI. CDR3 length: 12 residues. With 8 bases removed from V and 5 bases from J, the gap between germline ends came to 13 bases. Written as DNA, the CDR3 is TGTGCCAGCGGGAGGTGGGTCGACGAGCAGTACTTC. As protein: CASGRWVDEQYF.

This clonotype was detected many times. The chain links TRBV11-2 to TRBJ2-1; possible D gene TRBD2, 6 bases. From germline, CDR1 is SGHAT and CDR2 FQNNGV. The length of the CDR3 is 15 residues. V lost 5 bases to trimming and J lost 7 bases, with 18 bases between them. CDR3 sequence (DNA): TGTGCCAGCAGCCCCCTGGCGGGGCAATTAAATGAGCAGTTCTTC. Its translation: CASSPLAGQLNEQFF.

This clonotype has at least ten counts. The chain combines TRBV9 with TRBJ2-1; possibly TRBD1 or TRBD2 for D (5 bases each). The CDR3 totals 13 residues. Trimming took 7 bases from V and 9 from J, leaving 17 bases between them. CDR1 is SGDLS, CDR2 YYNGEE, per germline. The CDR3 spells CASGLGGWGEQFF. CDR3 in DNA: TGTGCCAGCGGTCTTGGGGGTTGGGGTGAGCAGTTCTTC.

A single count supports this clonotype. This chain links TRBV20-1 with TRBJ1-2, with TRBD1 matching 8 bases. CDR3 length: 17 amino acids. The ends lost 4 bases at V and 7 bases at J; junction bases unmatched: 20. Germline-derived CDR1 and CDR2 are DFQATT and SNEGSKA (reference sequence). The DNA for the CDR3 is TGCAGTGCTACCTACGGACAGGGTATCTTGACGGCCGGTGGCTACACCTTC. It translates to CSATYGQGILTAGGYTF.

The rearrangement links TRBV19 to TRBJ1-1; no clear D. V lost 1 base to trimming and J lost 4 bases, with 10 bases between them. CDR1 LNHDA and CDR2 SQIVND come from the germline V gene (reference sequence). The CDR3 covers 14 residues. CDR3 nucleotides: TGTGCCAGTAGTATAGCACCAGGACTCACTGAAGCTTTCTTT. This codes for CASSIAPGLTEAFF.

The chain has TRBV15 and TRBJ1-1, with 8 bases fitting TRBD1. The CDR3 is 20 residues long. The germline V gene encodes CDR1 LNHNV and CDR2 YYDKDF (reference sequence). V was pared by 0 bases and J by 1 base, with 16 bases of the junction left unmatched. This chain's CDR3 is CATSRDGSIKGDRGNTEAFF. As DNA, the CDR3 is TGTGCCACCAGCAGAGATGGTTCCATAAAGGGCGACAGGGGGAACACTGAAGCTTTCTTT.

This clonotype was detected ten times or more. The rearrangement uses TRBV6-1 and TRBJ2-3; tentative D call: TRBD2 (6 bases). CDR1 is MNHNS and CDR2 is SASEGT in the germline V gene. The V gene lost 3 bases and the J gene lost 4 bases, with 11 bases spanning the gap. This CDR3 spans 14 amino acids. For the CDR3, the DNA is TGTGCCAGCAGTGATCGGGGGTCAGCAGATACGCAGTATTTT. It codes for CASSDRGSADTQYF.

The V and J genes are TRBV20-1 and TRBJ2-7; 8 bases map to TRBD2. CDR1 and CDR2 from the germline V gene are DFQATT and SNEGSKA (reference sequence). This CDR3 is 14 amino acids long. The V segment lost 6 bases and the J segment 2 bases; nucleotides outside the gene matches: 9. CDR3 in amino acids: CSASRRGRTYEQYF. The CDR3 DNA is TGCAGTGCCTCCCGACGCGGGAGGACCTACGAGCAGTACTTC.

This clonotype appeared a few times. The rearrangement joins TRBV25-1 to TRBJ2-7; 7 nucleotides agree with TRBD2. The CDR3 runs 16 residues. V trimming: 0 bases; J trimming: 6 bases; junction bases outside the gene matches: 11. Per germline, CDR1 MGHDK and CDR2 SYGVNS. The CDR3 reads CASSEYGEAGNGEQYF. DNA of the CDR3: TGTGCCAGCAGTGAATATGGAGAAGCGGGAAACGGCGAGCAGTACTTC.

The chain combines TRBV20-1 with TRBJ1-2; 7 bases fit TRBD1. CDR3 length: 12 amino acids. Germline values: CDR1 DFQATT, CDR2 SNEGSKA (reference sequence). Trimming removed 6 bases from V and 4 bases from J; junction bases left unmatched: 5. The CDR3 is CSAGGQPYGYTF. CDR3 bases: TGCAGTGCAGGGGGACAGCCCTATGGCTACACCTTC.

Notes on this clonotype: The limits of the CDR3 on the DNA are not certain, so only TCRdb's listed CDR3 is given. V usage is TRBV7-5 and J usage is TRBJ2-2; the tabulated D call, TRBD1, remains unverified against the DNA. TRBV7-5 is classified as a pseudogene. From its first to its last residue, the CDR3 has 20 amino acids. This chain's CDR3 is CISVSEANTGGKSSTGELFF.

This clonotype was counted ten times or more. The V and J genes are TRBV2 and TRBJ2-7; 10 positions match TRBD1. From germline, CDR1 is SNHLY and CDR2 FYNNEI. CDR3 length equals 14 residues. V dropped 6 bases and J dropped 9; count of bases not matched to a gene: 11. CDR3 sequence: CASRRGTGEFGQYF. In DNA, the CDR3 is TGTGCCAGCAGGAGGGGGACAGGGGAATTCGGGCAGTACTTC.

This clonotype appeared many times. The J gene is TRBJ2-2, the V gene TRBV7-8; D gene uncertain. The CDR3 has 12 residues. Per the germline V gene, CDR1 is SGHVS and CDR2 is FQNEAQ. The V gene lost 1 base and the J gene lost 6 bases, with 3 bases spanning the gap. CDR3 coding DNA: TGTGCCAGCAGCTTAGTCCCCGGGGAGCTGTTTTTT. Amino acids: CASSLVPGELFF.

In its sample, this clonotype was seen many times. CDR3 in DNA: TGTGCCACCCAGGGCCCTCTCTCTGGAAACACCATATATTTT. This sequence encodes CATQGPLSGNTIYF. V is TRBV15 and J is TRBJ1-3; possible D gene TRBD1, 5 bases. CDR3 size: 14 residues. Looked up from germline, CDR1 is LNHNV and CDR2 is YYDKDF (reference sequence). V was shortened by 8 bases and J by 0 bases, with 11 bases between the two germline ends.

CDR3 DNA: TGTGCCAGCAGTTATCCTTTCGGGGGCGACTACAATGAGCAGTTCTTC. This sequence encodes CASSYPFGGDYNEQFF. The chain employs TRBV25-1 and TRBJ2-1; D may match TRBD1 or TRBD2 (6 bases each). CDR3 length equals 16 residues. Germline V gene data show CDR1 as MGHDK and CDR2 as SYGVNS. V was shortened by 5 bases and J by 3 bases, with 17 bases between the two germline ends.